This entry is about one TCR beta chain. This entry comes from a study of control samples from healthy donors and cancer patients. Some clones are missing from TCRdb's copy, which holds only in-frame ones; the method was immunoSEQ multiplex PCR. There are 150,000 or so clones in the sample; roughly 90% occur only once, and around 2.3% lies in the top ten. This CDR3 region has 14 residues. V lost 2 bases to trimming and J lost 6 bases, with 14 bases between them. Germline lookup yields CDR1 MNHNS and CDR2 SASEGT. The sample taken for sequencing was blood. This rearrangement joins TRBV6-1 to TRBJ2-7; D tentatively reads TRBD1 or TRBD2 (5 bases each). The sequence came from a man aged 40-49 years in good health. The CDR3 DNA reads as TGTGCCAGCAGTGAACTACCCGGGGCTTCCGAGCAGTACTTC. It yields the protein CASSELPGASEQYF.